This T cell receptor beta chain is drawn from a study of regulatory T cells in long-lasting Graves disease. This clonotype was observed a handful of times. What it binds is not known. An end of the junction differs from the germline gene, which may be a read error. As for time point: newly diagnosed GD, antithyroid drugs for less than 3 months. The TCR library was made from RNA extracted from PBMCs. Study-level results: Persistent disease showed a preference for TRBV28, TRBJ1-2 and TRBJ2-5.

This CDR3 is 8 amino acids long. The germline gives CDR1 SEHNR, CDR2 FQNEAQ (reference sequence). The TCR beta library used iRepertoire HTBI primers with Arm-PCR amplification of CDR3. MiXCR, run by TCRdb on the multiplex PCR reads, gives a single entry per CDR3 protein. This table has roughly 360,000 distinct CDR3 sequences, 12% appearing once. The same data also went into a second study, on T cells in Graves' hyperthyroidism and ophthalmopathy.

The chain couples TRBV7-9 to TRBJ1-2; D unresolved. The sequenced sample was peripheral blood mononuclear cells (PBMCs), obtained at new diagnosis, from a patient treated with antithyroid drugs. This TCR derives from a woman aged 18-29 years with Graves disease. For the CDR3, the DNA is TGTGCCAGCAGCTCCGGGGCCTTC. This codes for CASSSGAF.